These T cell receptor beta chains were read from a single sample in a study of cytomegalovirus exposure and HLA in healthy donors. The data were produced by immunoSEQ multiplex PCR, yet TCRdb's version contains in-frame clones alone and is incomplete. The sample records 95,000 to 150,000 clones, around 80% being singletons. Sequenced sample: PBMCs. These receptors were taken from a man aged 30-40 years in good health and CMV-seronegative. Each CDR3 is given with its conserved first and last residue. Each record gives: CDR3 length, V gene, clone size, D gene, J gene, CDR3 DNA, CDR3 protein. A D gene is named only where the DNA matches it firmly. Clone size, where shown, is once, few, many, or a class for clones that have expanded.

14	TRBV4-1	once	TRBD1	TRBJ2-5	TGCGCCAGCAGCCGTCGGGACAGGGGAGAGACCCAGTACTTC	CASSRRDRGETQYF
15	TRBV9	few	TRBD1	TRBJ1-2	TGTGCCAGCAGCGCCGGGGGACAGACTAACTATGGCTACACCTTC	CASSAGGQTNYGYTF
15	TRBV6-5	NA	NA	TRBJ1-5	TGTGCCAGCAGGCCATCCGGGTCCTTCAATCAGCCCCAGCATTTT	CASRPSGSFNQPQHF
15	TRBV9	NA	NA	TRBJ1-4	TGTGCCAGCAGTGAATGGGCCCGGGAAAATGAAAAACTGTTTTTT	CASSEWARENEKLFF
14	TRBV7-8	NA	NA	TRBJ1-6	TGTGCCAGCAGCTTACTTGGGGGCGGTTCACCCCTCCACTTT	CASSLLGGGSPLHF
20	TRBV5-1	NA	TRBD2	TRBJ2-1	TGCGCCAGCAGCTTGGATCTAGCGGGGGGTCCAGTGGGGGTTGGCAATGAGCAGTTCTTC	CASSLDLAGGPVGVGNEQFF
14	TRBV18	NA	TRBD1	TRBJ1-1	TGTGCCACCTTTGGACAGGGAGGACTGGCTGAAGCTTTCTTT	CATFGQGGLAEAFF
12	TRBV15	NA	NA	TRBJ2-7	TGTGCCACCAGCAGAGATTACTACGAGCAGTACTTC	CATSRDYYEQYF
15	TRBV6-4	few	TRBD2	TRBJ2-3	TGTGCCAGCAGTGCTAGCGGGGGGGCAACAGATACGCAGTATTTT	CASSASGGATDTQYF
16	TRBV5-4	NA	NA	TRBJ2-6	TGTGCCAGCACCGGGGGAGGAAGCTCTGGGGCCAACGGCCTGACTTTC	CASTGGGSSGANGLTF